The present T cell receptor beta chain was sequenced within a study of blood T cell repertoires in COVID-19. The CDR3 has 16 amino acids. Trimming took 4 bases from V and 7 from J; bases not matched to a gene: 11. Germline CDR1 reads SGHRS; CDR2 reads YFSETQ. Original methodology: Nucleated cell number was recorded as an estimate derived from reference gene primer amplification. Data came from immunoSEQ multiplex PCR; TCRdb stores just in-frame clones and leaves some out. V and J calls and clone size come straight from that table; D and trimming were deduced from the DNA. The sample shows about 190,000 clones, approximately 88% of them seen only once. Cohort 3 donors were reported recovered after two negative PCRs, clearance, or symptom resolution.

This receptor was identified in a woman aged 30 to 39 who had recovered from COVID-19. The sequencing sample was made of PBMCs or T cells enriched from blood (not recorded which). The J gene is TRBJ1-4, the V gene TRBV5-1, with 9 bases that match TRBD1. CDR3 in amino acids: CASSKGTGQGVEKLFF. The CDR3 nucleotides read TGCGCCAGCAGCAAGGGGACGGGACAGGGAGTTGAAAAACTGTTTTTT.